The rows below give T cell receptor beta chains drawn from one sample of a study of glioma-infiltrating T cells after dendritic cell vaccination. Profiled with immunoSEQ multiplex PCR; TCRdb holds only in-frame clones, not every one. The sample contains more than 60,000 clones, more than 75% of which appear only once. Sequencing was performed on blood, taken before dendritic cell vaccination. These receptors originate from a human donor with glioblastoma. Both conserved end residues are part of each CDR3. The D gene is left open where the match is weak. A clone size is listed for some rows: how often the clone was seen (once, few, many), or a class if it is expanded.

DNA: TGCGCCAGCAGCTTGGTTGCGGGGGCGGAGACCCAGTACTTC
CDR3: CASSLVAGAETQYF
size: -
V: TRBV5-1
J: TRBJ2-5
D: -

DNA: TGTGCCAGCAGTGACCCCTCCGGGTCCCTTCGGGCTAATGAAAAACTGTTTTTT
CDR3: CASSDPSGSLRANEKLFF
size: -
V: TRBV25-1
J: TRBJ1-4
D: -

DNA: TGTGCCAGCAGCCCACAGCGGGGATACACCGGGGAGCTGTTTTTT
CDR3: CASSPQRGYTGELFF
size: -
V: TRBV7-6
J: TRBJ2-2
D: TRBD2

DNA: TGTGCCAGTAGTATAGACGGGGTAATTAATCAGCCCCAGCATTTT
CDR3: CASSIDGVINQPQHF
size: once
V: TRBV19
J: TRBJ1-5
D: -

DNA: TGTGCCAGCAGCGAAGAGGAGTGGGGGGGTTTGGAGACCCAGTACTTC
CDR3: CASSEEEWGGLETQYF
size: -
V: TRBV6-1
J: TRBJ2-5
D: TRBD2

DNA: TGTGCCAGCAGTGAACTAGCGGGCCTCTACGAGCAGTACTTC
CDR3: CASSELAGLYEQYF
size: -
V: TRBV2
J: TRBJ2-7
D: TRBD2

DNA: TGTGCTAGCAGCTTAGCCGGTAGTCTACCAGGAACAGATACGCAGTATTTT
CDR3: CASSLAGSLPGTDTQYF
size: -
V: TRBV7-7
J: TRBJ2-3
D: -

DNA: TGCGCCAGCAGCCAACCTGCAGTCGGGATCAATCAGCCCCAGCATTTT
CDR3: CASSQPAVGINQPQHF
size: -
V: TRBV4-1
J: TRBJ1-5
D: -

DNA: TGTGCCAGCAGTTCAGGGGGCAATCAGCCCCAGCATTTT
CDR3: CASSSGGNQPQHF
size: -
V: TRBV6-5
J: TRBJ1-5
D: -

DNA: TGCAGCGTTCGAACAGGGAACACTGAAGCTTTCTTT
CDR3: CSVRTGNTEAFF
size: -
V: TRBV29-1
J: TRBJ1-1
D: -

DNA: TGTGCCAGCAGCGTTATAGACTTTAGCACAGATACGCAGTATTTT
CDR3: CASSVIDFSTDTQYF
size: -
V: TRBV9
J: TRBJ2-3
D: -

DNA: TGTGCCAGCAGCTTTGGACAGGGGGTGGAAAGCAATCAGCCCCAGCATTTT
CDR3: CASSFGQGVESNQPQHF
size: -
V: TRBV5-6
J: TRBJ1-5
D: TRBD1

DNA: TGCGCCAGCACCTCAACAGGGGGTAGCGCAGGACCAGATACGCAGTATTTT
CDR3: CASTSTGGSAGPDTQYF
size: -
V: TRBV4-1
J: TRBJ2-3
D: TRBD1

DNA: TGTGCCAGCAGAAAAACCCCGGACAGGCCCTATGGCTACACCTTC
CDR3: CASRKTPDRPYGYTF
size: -
V: TRBV6-5
J: TRBJ1-2
D: TRBD1

DNA: TGCGCCAGCAGCTTGGTTGCGGGGGCCGGGGAGCTGTTTTTT
CDR3: CASSLVAGAGELFF
size: once
V: TRBV5-1
J: TRBJ2-2
D: TRBD2

DNA: TGTGCCAGCAGCGGCCGGGACAGGAAAGAGACCCAGTACTTC
CDR3: CASSGRDRKETQYF
size: few
V: TRBV7-2
J: TRBJ2-5
D: TRBD1

DNA: TGCGCCAGCAGTGACAGGGGAACTAACACCGGGGAGCTGTTTTTT
CDR3: CASSDRGTNTGELFF
size: -
V: TRBV10-1
J: TRBJ2-2
D: -

DNA: TGTGCCACTGGCGGCACCGTCTACGAGCAGTACTTC
CDR3: CATGGTVYEQYF
size: -
V: TRBV6-1
J: TRBJ2-7
D: -

DNA: TGTGCCAGCAGCTACCGGGGGGCTGGTGGAAACACCATATATTTT
CDR3: CASSYRGAGGNTIYF
size: -
V: TRBV11-2
J: TRBJ1-3
D: -

DNA: TGTGCCAGCAGCTTTGTGGGCCACGCGGGGCCCTCCTACGAGCAGTACTTC
CDR3: CASSFVGHAGPSYEQYF
size: -
V: TRBV5-6
J: TRBJ2-7
D: -

DNA: TGTGCCAGCAGGGAACAGGGGGTTGACTTTTATGGCTACACCTTC
CDR3: CASREQGVDFYGYTF
size: once
V: TRBV28
J: TRBJ1-2
D: TRBD1

DNA: TGCGCCAGCAGCCGAGGACAGGGGGCTCACAATCAGCCCCAGCATTTT
CDR3: CASSRGQGAHNQPQHF
size: once
V: TRBV4-1
J: TRBJ1-5
D: TRBD1

DNA: TGTGCCAGCACCGGACAGGCCAATTATGAGCAGTTCTTC
CDR3: CASTGQANYEQFF
size: -
V: TRBV6-5
J: TRBJ2-1
D: TRBD1

DNA: TGTGCCAGCTCACCACGGGCGGGGGGCCACCAAGAGACCCAGTACTTC
CDR3: CASSPRAGGHQETQYF
size: -
V: TRBV18
J: TRBJ2-5
D: TRBD2

DNA: TGTGCCAGCTCACCATTGGGCAGGGGGCCCATGAACACTGAAGCTTTCTTT
CDR3: CASSPLGRGPMNTEAFF
size: -
V: TRBV18
J: TRBJ1-1
D: TRBD1

DNA: TGTGCCAGCAGTGGGGACTCGTCGGTCTATGGCTACACCTTC
CDR3: CASSGDSSVYGYTF
size: -
V: TRBV6-1
J: TRBJ1-2
D: -

DNA: TGTGCCAGCAGCTTAAGACTCTACGAGCAGTACTTC
CDR3: CASSLRLYEQYF
size: -
V: TRBV7-2
J: TRBJ2-7
D: -

DNA: TGTGCCAGCAGTGACCCTTCGACAGACTATGGCTACACCTTC
CDR3: CASSDPSTDYGYTF
size: -
V: TRBV25-1
J: TRBJ1-2
D: -

DNA: TGTGCCAGCACCTCTGAAGCTTTCTTT
CDR3: CASTSEAFF
size: -
V: TRBV7-9
J: TRBJ1-1
D: -

DNA: TGTGCCATCCGACAGGGGGGCTACGAGCAGTACTTC
CDR3: CAIRQGGYEQYF
size: -
V: TRBV6-1
J: TRBJ2-7
D: TRBD1

DNA: TGTGCCAGCAGCCTAGCGGGGGGGGTCGGCACAGATACGCAGTATTTT
CDR3: CASSLAGGVGTDTQYF
size: -
V: TRBV7-2
J: TRBJ2-3
D: TRBD2

DNA: TGCGCCAGCAGCTTGGTGATAGCGGGGGGGCAAGAGACCCAGTACTTC
CDR3: CASSLVIAGGQETQYF
size: -
V: TRBV5-1
J: TRBJ2-5
D: TRBD2

DNA: TGCGCCAGCAGTGGTGACAGGGACGGCCACGAGCAGTACTTC
CDR3: CASSGDRDGHEQYF
size: -
V: TRBV10-1
J: TRBJ2-7
D: TRBD1

DNA: TGTGCCAGCAGCCTCCTGGTCGACAGGGCCGGGGAGCTGTTTTTT
CDR3: CASSLLVDRAGELFF
size: -
V: TRBV4-2
J: TRBJ2-2
D: TRBD1

DNA: TGTGCCAGCAGCCGTCAGGGGGAGACTAGCACAGATACGCAGTATTTT
CDR3: CASSRQGETSTDTQYF
size: -
V: TRBV11-2
J: TRBJ2-3
D: TRBD1

DNA: TGTGCCAGCAGCCAAGATAGGACTAGCGGGGGGTTCGGGGGACTGTTTTTT
CDR3: CASSQDRTSGGFGGLFF
size: few
V: TRBV4-2
J: TRBJ2-2
D: TRBD2

DNA: TGTGCCAGCAGCCCCCGAGGGCGCACCGGGGAGCTGTTTTTT
CDR3: CASSPRGRTGELFF
size: -
V: TRBV7-6
J: TRBJ2-2
D: -

DNA: TGTGCCAGCAGTTTCCATCCCCGAGGCCTCCACACTGAAGCTTTCTTT
CDR3: CASSFHPRGLHTEAFF
size: -
V: TRBV28
J: TRBJ1-1
D: -

DNA: TGTGCCAGCAGCCAAACGCCTAGACAGGGCCTGAGAGGCTACACCTTC
CDR3: CASSQTPRQGLRGYTF
size: few
V: TRBV14
J: TRBJ1-2
D: TRBD1

DNA: TGTGCCAGCAGTTCGGGGGGGGTTTCCTACGAGCAGTACTTC
CDR3: CASSSGGVSYEQYF
size: -
V: TRBV6-5
J: TRBJ2-7
D: TRBD2

DNA: TGTGCCAGTTATACAGGCAGAGCTGGAAACACCATATATTTT
CDR3: CASYTGRAGNTIYF
size: -
V: TRBV19
J: TRBJ1-3
D: -

DNA: TGTGCCAGCAGTTCGTGGGGACAGGGCCCGGGAGGCGGGGAGCTGTTTTTT
CDR3: CASSSWGQGPGGGELFF
size: -
V: TRBV2
J: TRBJ2-2
D: TRBD1

DNA: TGTGCCAGCAGTTTACCTGACAGCTTATACACCGGGGAGCTGTTTTTT
CDR3: CASSLPDSLYTGELFF
size: -
V: TRBV28
J: TRBJ2-2
D: -

DNA: TGTGCTAGCAGCAAGATCGGGACACCCCGTTTGCAGGCCGGGGAGCTGTTTTTT
CDR3: CASSKIGTPRLQAGELFF
size: -
V: TRBV7-7
J: TRBJ2-2
D: -

DNA: TGTGCCACCAGCACCAAGGGGGGGAGGCCAGGTGAAAAACTGTTTTTT
CDR3: CATSTKGGRPGEKLFF
size: -
V: TRBV15
J: TRBJ1-4
D: -

DNA: TGCAGCGTTGAAGGGCCTGAGGGCGGGGGGGATAATGAGCAGTTCTTC
CDR3: CSVEGPEGGGDNEQFF
size: -
V: TRBV29-1
J: TRBJ2-1
D: TRBD2

DNA: TGTGCCAGCAGCTCAAGCGGGGGCGCCTACAATGAGCAGTTCTTC
CDR3: CASSSSGGAYNEQFF
size: -
V: TRBV6-5
J: TRBJ2-1
D: TRBD2

DNA: TGCGCCAGCAGCCTAAACAGGGGCGAGCAGTACTTC
CDR3: CASSLNRGEQYF
size: -
V: TRBV6-5
J: TRBJ2-7
D: TRBD1

DNA: TGTGCCAGCAGCCGAGCAGGGGGCGGGACCAATGAGCAGTTCTTC
CDR3: CASSRAGGGTNEQFF
size: -
V: TRBV7-9
J: TRBJ2-1
D: TRBD1

DNA: TGTGCCAGCAGCCGGACAGGGCCGGGTGGCTACACCTTC
CDR3: CASSRTGPGGYTF
size: -
V: TRBV6-5
J: TRBJ1-2
D: TRBD1

DNA: TGTGCCAGTAGGGGCAACGGCCGGCACTATGGCTACACCTTC
CDR3: CASRGNGRHYGYTF
size: -
V: TRBV19
J: TRBJ1-2
D: -

DNA: TGTGCCTGCTCGGACGGACTAGTTGCACAGCCCCAGCATTTT
CDR3: CACSDGLVAQPQHF
size: -
V: TRBV30
J: TRBJ1-5
D: -

DNA: TGTGCCAGCAGGAGCACCGGGGACAGCTACGAGCAGTACTTC
CDR3: CASRSTGDSYEQYF
size: -
V: TRBV28
J: TRBJ2-7
D: TRBD1

DNA: TGTGCCAGCAGCTGGGGCCAGGGCGCTAATTCACCCCTCCACTTT
CDR3: CASSWGQGANSPLHF
size: -
V: TRBV2
J: TRBJ1-6
D: -

DNA: TGTGCCAGTAGTTCCCCTCGGACAGGGAGCGGCGAGCAGTACTTC
CDR3: CASSSPRTGSGEQYF
size: -
V: TRBV19
J: TRBJ2-7
D: TRBD1

DNA: TGTGCCACCAGCAGAGATTATCTTAGAGATTATGGCTACACCTTC
CDR3: CATSRDYLRDYGYTF
size: -
V: TRBV15
J: TRBJ1-2
D: -

DNA: TGTGCCAGTAGTAGGGAGCGGGGGGGGTACAATGAGCAGTTCTTC
CDR3: CASSRERGGYNEQFF
size: -
V: TRBV19
J: TRBJ2-1
D: TRBD2

DNA: TGTGCCAGCAGTCCCTACAGGAGCTCCTATAATTCACCCCTCCACTTT
CDR3: CASSPYRSSYNSPLHF
size: -
V: TRBV28
J: TRBJ1-6
D: -

DNA: TGTGCCAGCAGTGGAGCCAGGGGAGGGCGAGAGACCCAGTACTTC
CDR3: CASSGARGGRETQYF
size: -
V: TRBV2
J: TRBJ2-5
D: -

DNA: TGTGCTAGTGGCCGCGCCTTCGAGGGACTAGCGGGGGAGGTCGAGCAGTACTTC
CDR3: CASGRAFEGLAGEVEQYF
size: -
V: TRBV12-5
J: TRBJ2-7
D: TRBD2